This T cell receptor beta chain was captured in a study of T cell clones after liver transplantation. As for the study in general: Immunosuppression withdrawal was tried within 2 years after liver transplantation in this trial. Study findings and constraints: Low donor cell numbers restricted donor-reactive repertoire measurement in a couple of subjects. In 5 of 8 subjects, circulating graft-donor-reactive CD4 TCRbeta sequences fell significantly after transplant. Graft donor-reactive T cells may have migrated into the graft rather than being deleted.

A note on this clone: Antigen specificity is unknown.

Here immunoSEQ multiplex PCR was the method, and the copy in TCRdb shows in-frame clones only, minus some. The sample consists of about 68,000 clones, roughly 92% of them appearing once. The CDR3 is 14 amino acids. The germline V and J ends were trimmed by 1 base and 7 bases, with 10 bases remaining between them. The germline CDR1 and CDR2 sequences are MNHNY and SVGAGI (reference sequence). The chain recombines TRBV6-6 with TRBJ1-4; TRBD1 might be the D (6 bases). The origin of this receptor is a human patient who received a liver transplant. The graft donor may be the source of some T cells. Sequencing was performed on CD4+ T cells from blood, taken about 27 months after liver transplant. The CDR3 loop reads CASSYFQGSEKLFF. CDR3 bases: TGTGCCAGCAGTTACTTTCAGGGGAGTGAAAAACTGTTTTTT.